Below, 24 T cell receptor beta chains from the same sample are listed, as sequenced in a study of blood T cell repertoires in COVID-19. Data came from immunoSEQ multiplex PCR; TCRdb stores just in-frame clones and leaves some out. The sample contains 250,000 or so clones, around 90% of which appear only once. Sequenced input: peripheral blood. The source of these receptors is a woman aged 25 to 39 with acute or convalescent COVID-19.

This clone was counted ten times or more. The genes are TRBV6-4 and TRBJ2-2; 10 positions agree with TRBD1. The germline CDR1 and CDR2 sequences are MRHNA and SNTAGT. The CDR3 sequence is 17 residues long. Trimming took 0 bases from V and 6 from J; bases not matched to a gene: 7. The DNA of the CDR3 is TGTGCCAGCAGTGACTCGGTTCCGGGACAGGGGTCCGGGGAGCTGTTTTTT. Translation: CASSDSVPGQGSGELFF.

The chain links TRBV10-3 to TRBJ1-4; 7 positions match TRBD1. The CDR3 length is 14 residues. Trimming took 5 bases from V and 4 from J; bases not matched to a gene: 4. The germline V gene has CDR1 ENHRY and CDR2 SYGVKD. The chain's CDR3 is CAISSTGSNEKLFF. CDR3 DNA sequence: TGTGCCATCAGTTCGACAGGGAGTAATGAAAAACTGTTTTTT.

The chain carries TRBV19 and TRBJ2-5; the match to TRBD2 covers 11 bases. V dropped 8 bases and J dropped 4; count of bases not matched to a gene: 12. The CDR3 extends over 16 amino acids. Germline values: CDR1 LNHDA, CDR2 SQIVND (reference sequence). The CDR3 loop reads CASAPQLAGVRETQYF. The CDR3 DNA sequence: TGTGCCAGTGCCCCCCAACTAGCGGGAGTTCGAGAGACCCAGTACTTC. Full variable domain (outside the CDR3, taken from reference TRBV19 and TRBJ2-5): DGGITQSPKYLFRKEGQNVTLSCEQNLNHDAMYWYRQDPGQGLRLIYYSQIVNDFQKGDIAEGYSVSREKKESFPLTVTSAQKNPTAFYLCASAPQLAGVRETQYFGPGTRLLVL.

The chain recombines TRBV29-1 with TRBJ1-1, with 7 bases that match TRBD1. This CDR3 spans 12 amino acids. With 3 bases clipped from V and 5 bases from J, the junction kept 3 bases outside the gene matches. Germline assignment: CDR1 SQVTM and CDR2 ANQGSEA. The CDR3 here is CSVDRGATEAFF. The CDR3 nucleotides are TGCAGCGTTGACAGGGGGGCTACTGAAGCTTTCTTT.

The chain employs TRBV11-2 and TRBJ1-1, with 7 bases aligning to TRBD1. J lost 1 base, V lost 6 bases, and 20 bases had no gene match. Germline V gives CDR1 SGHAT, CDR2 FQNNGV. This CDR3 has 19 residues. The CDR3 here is CASRRTGFGLLGKNTEAFF. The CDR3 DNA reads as TGTGCCAGCAGAAGGACAGGTTTCGGGTTGTTGGGGAAGAACACTGAAGCTTTCTTT.

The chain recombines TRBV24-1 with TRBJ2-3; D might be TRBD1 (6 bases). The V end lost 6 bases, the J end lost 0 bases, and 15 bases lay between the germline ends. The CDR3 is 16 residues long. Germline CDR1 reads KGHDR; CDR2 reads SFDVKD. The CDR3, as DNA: TGTGCCACCAGTTTAGCGACAGGTGATAGCACAGATACGCAGTATTTT. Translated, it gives CATSLATGDSTDTQYF.

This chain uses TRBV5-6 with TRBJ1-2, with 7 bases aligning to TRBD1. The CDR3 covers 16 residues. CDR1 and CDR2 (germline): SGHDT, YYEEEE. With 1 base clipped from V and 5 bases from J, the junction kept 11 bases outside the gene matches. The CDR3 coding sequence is TGTGCCAGCAGCTTGAAGGGGGCGGAACTTGGTTATGGCTACACCTTC. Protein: CASSLKGAELGYGYTF. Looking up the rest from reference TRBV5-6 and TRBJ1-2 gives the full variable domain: DAGVTQSPTHLIKTRGQQVTLRCSPKSGHDTVSWYQQALGQGPQFIFQYYEEEERQRGNFPDRFSGHQFPNYSSELNVNALLLGDSALYLCASSLKGAELGYGYTFGSGTRLTVV.

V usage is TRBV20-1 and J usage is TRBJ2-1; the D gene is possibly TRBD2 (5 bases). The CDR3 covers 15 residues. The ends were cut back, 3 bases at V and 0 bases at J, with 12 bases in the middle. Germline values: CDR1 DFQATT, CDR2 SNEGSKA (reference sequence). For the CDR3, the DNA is TGCAGTGCTAGTTCCCCAGCGGTCTCCTACAATGAGCAGTTCTTC. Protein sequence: CSASSPAVSYNEQFF.

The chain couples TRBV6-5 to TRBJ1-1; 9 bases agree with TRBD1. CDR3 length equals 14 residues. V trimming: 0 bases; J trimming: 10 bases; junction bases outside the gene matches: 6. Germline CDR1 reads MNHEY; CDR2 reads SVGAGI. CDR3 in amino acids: CASSYSPGQGRAFF. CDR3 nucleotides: TGTGCCAGCAGTTACTCTCCTGGACAGGGGCGAGCTTTCTTT.

The CDR3 loop is CASSLRTGYGGYTF. CDR3 nucleotide sequence: TGTGCCAGCAGCCTGCGGACAGGGTATGGTGGCTACACCTTC. V usage is TRBV11-3 and J usage is TRBJ1-2; TRBD1 matches at 8 bases. CDR1 is SGHNT and CDR2 is YENEEA in the germline V gene. This CDR3 has 14 amino acids. With 5 bases clipped from V and 7 bases from J, the junction kept 9 bases outside the gene matches.

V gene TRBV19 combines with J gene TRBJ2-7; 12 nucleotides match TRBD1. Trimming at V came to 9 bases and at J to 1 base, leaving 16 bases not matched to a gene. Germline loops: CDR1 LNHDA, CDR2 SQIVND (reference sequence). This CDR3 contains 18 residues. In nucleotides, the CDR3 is TGTGCCAGCCCCGGGGGTGGGGACAGGGGGCCCTTATCCTACGAGCAGTACTTC. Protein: CASPGGGDRGPLSYEQYF.

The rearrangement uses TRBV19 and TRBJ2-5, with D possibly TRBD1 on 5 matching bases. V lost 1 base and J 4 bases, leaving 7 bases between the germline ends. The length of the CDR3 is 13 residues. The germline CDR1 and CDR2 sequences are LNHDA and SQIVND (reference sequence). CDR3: CASSIGGAETQYF. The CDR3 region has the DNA TGTGCCAGTAGTATAGGGGGCGCAGAGACCCAGTACTTC. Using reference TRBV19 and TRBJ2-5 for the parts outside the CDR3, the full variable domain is DGGITQSPKYLFRKEGQNVTLSCEQNLNHDAMYWYRQDPGQGLRLIYYSQIVNDFQKGDIAEGYSVSREKKESFPLTVTSAQKNPTAFYLCASSIGGAETQYFGPGTRLLVL.

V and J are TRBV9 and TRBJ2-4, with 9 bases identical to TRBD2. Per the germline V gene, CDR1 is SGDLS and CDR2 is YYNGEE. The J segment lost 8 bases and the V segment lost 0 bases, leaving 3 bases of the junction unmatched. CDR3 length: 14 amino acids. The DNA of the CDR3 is TGTGCCAGCAGCGTAGGCGGGAGGGGAGACATTCAGTACTTC. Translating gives CASSVGGRGDIQYF.

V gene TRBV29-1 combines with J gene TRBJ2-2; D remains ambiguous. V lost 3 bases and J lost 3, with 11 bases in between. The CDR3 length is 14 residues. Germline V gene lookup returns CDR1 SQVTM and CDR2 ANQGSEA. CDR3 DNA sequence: TGCAGCGTTGACGGGTCTCGGCACACCGGGGAGCTGTTTTTT. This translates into CSVDGSRHTGELFF.

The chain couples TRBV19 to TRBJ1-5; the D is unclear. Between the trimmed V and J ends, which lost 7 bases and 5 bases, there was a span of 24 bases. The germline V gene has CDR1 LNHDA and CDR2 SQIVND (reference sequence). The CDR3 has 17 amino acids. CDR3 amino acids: CASNPGVLRERDQPQHF. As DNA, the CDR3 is TGTGCCAGTAATCCCGGTGTCCTCCGGGAACGGGATCAGCCCCAGCATTTT.

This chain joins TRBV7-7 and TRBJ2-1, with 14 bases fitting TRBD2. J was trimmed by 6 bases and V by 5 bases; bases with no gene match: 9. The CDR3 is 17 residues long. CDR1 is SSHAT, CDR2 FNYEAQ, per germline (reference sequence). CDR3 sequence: CASSTRRGTSGSNEQFF. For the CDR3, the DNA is TGTGCCAGCAGCACCCGGCGCGGGACTAGCGGGAGCAATGAGCAGTTCTTC.

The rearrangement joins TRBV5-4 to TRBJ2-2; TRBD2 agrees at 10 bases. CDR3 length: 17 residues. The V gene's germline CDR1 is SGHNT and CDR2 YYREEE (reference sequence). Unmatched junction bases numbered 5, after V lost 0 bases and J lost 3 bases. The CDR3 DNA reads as TGTGCCAGCAGCTTGGCAGCTAGCGGGAGAGACACCGGGGAGCTGTTTTTT. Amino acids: CASSLAASGRDTGELFF.

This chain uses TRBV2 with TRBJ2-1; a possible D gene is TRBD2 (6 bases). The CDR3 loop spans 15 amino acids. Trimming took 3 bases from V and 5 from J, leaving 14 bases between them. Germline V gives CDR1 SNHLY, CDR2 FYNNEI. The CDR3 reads CASSDGTPPHNEQFF. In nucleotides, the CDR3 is TGTGCCAGCAGTGATGGGACTCCCCCCCACAATGAGCAGTTCTTC.

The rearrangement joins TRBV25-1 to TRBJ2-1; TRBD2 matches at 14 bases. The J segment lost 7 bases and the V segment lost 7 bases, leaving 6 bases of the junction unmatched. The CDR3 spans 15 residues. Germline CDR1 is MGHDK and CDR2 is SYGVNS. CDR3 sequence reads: CASIGTSGSRNEQFF. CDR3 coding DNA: TGTGCCAGCATCGGGACTAGCGGGAGTCGGAATGAGCAGTTCTTC.

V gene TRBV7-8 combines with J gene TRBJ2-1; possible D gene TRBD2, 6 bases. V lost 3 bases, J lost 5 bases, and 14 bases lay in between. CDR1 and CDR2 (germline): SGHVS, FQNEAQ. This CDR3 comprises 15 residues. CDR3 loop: CASSFRLASNNEQFF. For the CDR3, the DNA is TGTGCCAGCAGCTTTAGGCTAGCGAGCAACAATGAGCAGTTCTTC.

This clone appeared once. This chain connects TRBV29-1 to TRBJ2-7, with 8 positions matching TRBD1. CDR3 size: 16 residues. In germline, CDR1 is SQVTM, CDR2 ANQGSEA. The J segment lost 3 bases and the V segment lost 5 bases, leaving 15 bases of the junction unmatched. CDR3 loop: CSVRLGVGTGSYEQYF. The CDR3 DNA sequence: TGCAGCGTTCGTTTGGGTGTCGGGACAGGCAGCTACGAGCAGTACTTC.

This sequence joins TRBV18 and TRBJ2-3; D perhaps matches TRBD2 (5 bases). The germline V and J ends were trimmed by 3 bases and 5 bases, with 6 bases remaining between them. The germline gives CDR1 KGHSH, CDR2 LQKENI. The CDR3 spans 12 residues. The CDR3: CASSPGLDTQYF. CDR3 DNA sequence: TGTGCCAGCTCACCCGGACTAGATACGCAGTATTTT.

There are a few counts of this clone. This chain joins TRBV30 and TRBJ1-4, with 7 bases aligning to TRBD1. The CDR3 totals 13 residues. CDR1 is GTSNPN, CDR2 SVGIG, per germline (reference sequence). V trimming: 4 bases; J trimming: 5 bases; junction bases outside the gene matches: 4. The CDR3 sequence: CAWTGTVNEKLFF. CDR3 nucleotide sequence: TGTGCCTGGACCGGGACAGTAAATGAAAAACTGTTTTTT.

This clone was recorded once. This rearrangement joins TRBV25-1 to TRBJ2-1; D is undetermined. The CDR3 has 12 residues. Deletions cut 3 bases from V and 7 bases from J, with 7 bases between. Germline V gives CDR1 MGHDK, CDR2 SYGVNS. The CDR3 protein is CASSDTGNEQFF. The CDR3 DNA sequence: TGTGCCAGCAGTGACACGGGTAATGAGCAGTTCTTC.